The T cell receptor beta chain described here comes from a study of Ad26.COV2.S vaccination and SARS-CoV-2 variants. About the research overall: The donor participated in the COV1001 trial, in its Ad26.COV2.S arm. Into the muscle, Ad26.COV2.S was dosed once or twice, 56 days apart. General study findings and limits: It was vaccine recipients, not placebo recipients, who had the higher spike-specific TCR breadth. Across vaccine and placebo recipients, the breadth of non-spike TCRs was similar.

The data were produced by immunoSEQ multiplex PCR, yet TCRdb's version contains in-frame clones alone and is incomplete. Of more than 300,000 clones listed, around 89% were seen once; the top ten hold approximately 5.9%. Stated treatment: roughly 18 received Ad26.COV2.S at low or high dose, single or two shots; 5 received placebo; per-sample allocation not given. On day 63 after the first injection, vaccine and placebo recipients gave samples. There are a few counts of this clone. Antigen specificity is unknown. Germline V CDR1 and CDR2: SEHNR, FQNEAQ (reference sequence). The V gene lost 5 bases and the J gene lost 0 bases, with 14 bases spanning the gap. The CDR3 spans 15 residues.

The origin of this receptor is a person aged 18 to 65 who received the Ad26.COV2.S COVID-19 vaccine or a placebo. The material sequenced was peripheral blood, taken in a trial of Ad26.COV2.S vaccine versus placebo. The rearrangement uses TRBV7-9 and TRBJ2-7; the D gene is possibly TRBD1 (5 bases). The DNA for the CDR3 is TGTGCCAGCAGCCCCCGTAGTGACAGCTCCTACGAGCAGTACTTC. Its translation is CASSPRSDSSYEQYF.